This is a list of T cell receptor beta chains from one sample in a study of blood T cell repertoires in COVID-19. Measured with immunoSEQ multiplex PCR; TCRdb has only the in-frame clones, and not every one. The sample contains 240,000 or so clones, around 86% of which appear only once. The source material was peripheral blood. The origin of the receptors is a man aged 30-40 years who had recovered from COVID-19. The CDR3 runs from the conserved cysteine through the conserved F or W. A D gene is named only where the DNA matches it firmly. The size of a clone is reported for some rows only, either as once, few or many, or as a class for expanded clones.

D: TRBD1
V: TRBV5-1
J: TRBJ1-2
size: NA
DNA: TGCGCCAGCAGCTTGGTCGGACAGGGGGCTGGTGGCTACACCTTC
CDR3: CASSLVGQGAGGYTF

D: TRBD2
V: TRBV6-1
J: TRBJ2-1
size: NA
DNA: TGTGCCAGCAGTGAAGCTAGCGGGGGGTACAATGAGCAGTTCTTC
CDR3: CASSEASGGYNEQFF

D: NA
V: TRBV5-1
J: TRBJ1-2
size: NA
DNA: TGCGCCAGCAGCTTGTCGAGCAGGGAGGGCGGCTACACCTTC
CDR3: CASSLSSREGGYTF

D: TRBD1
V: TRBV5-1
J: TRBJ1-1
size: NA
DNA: TGCGCCAGCAGCCAGACGACAGGGCGTAACACTGAAGCTTTCTTT
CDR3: CASSQTTGRNTEAFF

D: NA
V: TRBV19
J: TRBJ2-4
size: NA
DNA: TGTGCCAGTAGTAACGACAGGTTCGTCATTCAGTACTTC
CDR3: CASSNDRFVIQYF

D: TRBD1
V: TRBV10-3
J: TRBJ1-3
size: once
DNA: TGTGCCATCAGTGAGTCCGCCAGGGGGGGAAACACCATATATTTT
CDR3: CAISESARGGNTIYF

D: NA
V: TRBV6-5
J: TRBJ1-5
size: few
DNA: TGTGCCAGCAGAGTGACAGATAGCAATCAGCCCCAGCATTTT
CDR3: CASRVTDSNQPQHF

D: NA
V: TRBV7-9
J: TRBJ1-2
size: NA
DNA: TGTGCCAGCAGCTTAGACAGTAACTATGGCTACACCTTC
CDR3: CASSLDSNYGYTF

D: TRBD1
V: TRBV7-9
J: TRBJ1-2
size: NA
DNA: TGTGCCAGCAGCTTGGACAGGTGGGGTGGCTACACCTTC
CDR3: CASSLDRWGGYTF

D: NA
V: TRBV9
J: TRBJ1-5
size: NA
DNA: TGTGCCAGCAGCGTAGTTACAGAGTATAGCAATCAGCCCCAGCATTTT
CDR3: CASSVVTEYSNQPQHF

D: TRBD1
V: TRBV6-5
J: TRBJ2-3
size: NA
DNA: TGTGCCAGCAGCGGGACAGAGGGGGCAGATACGCAGTATTTT
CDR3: CASSGTEGADTQYF

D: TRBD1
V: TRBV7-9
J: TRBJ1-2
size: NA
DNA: TGTGCCAGCAGCGACAGGGGCCGGTATGGCTACACCTTC
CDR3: CASSDRGRYGYTF

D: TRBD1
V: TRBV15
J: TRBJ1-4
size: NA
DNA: TGTGCCACCAGCAGAACCACCCTACAGGGGTCTAATGAAAAACTGTTTTTT
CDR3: CATSRTTLQGSNEKLFF

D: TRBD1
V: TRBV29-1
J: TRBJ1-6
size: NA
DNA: TGCAGCGTTGCGGAGACAGGGGGCAATTCACCCCTCCACTTT
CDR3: CSVAETGGNSPLHF

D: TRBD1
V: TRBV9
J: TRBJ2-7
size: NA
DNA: TGTGCCAGCAGCCCATCCCCTGGGGGACAGGGAATCGAGCAGTACTTC
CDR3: CASSPSPGGQGIEQYF

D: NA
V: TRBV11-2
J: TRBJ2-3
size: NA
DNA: TGTGCCAGCAGCCTCCCCGATACGCAGTATTTT
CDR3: CASSLPDTQYF

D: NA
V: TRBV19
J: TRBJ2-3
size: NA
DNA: TGTGCCAGTAGTACGCAGGACAGACCCACAGATACGCAGTATTTT
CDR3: CASSTQDRPTDTQYF

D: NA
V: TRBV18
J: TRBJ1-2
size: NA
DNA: TGTGCCAGCTCACCCCCAGCTAACTATGGCTACACCTTC
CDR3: CASSPPANYGYTF

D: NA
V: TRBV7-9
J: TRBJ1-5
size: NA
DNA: TGTGCCAGCAGCTTATACGAGAATCAGCCCCAGCATTTT
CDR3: CASSLYENQPQHF

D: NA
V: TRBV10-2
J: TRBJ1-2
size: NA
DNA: TGCGCCAGCAACTCGGACAGTAACTATGGCTACACCTTC
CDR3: CASNSDSNYGYTF

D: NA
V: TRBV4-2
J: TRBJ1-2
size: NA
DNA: TGTGCCAGCAGCCAAGTGGGGACAACGAATGGCTACACCTTC
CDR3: CASSQVGTTNGYTF

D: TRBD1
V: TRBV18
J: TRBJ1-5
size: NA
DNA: TGTGCCAGCTCACCACTACAGGGGAGTATCGCGAGCAATCAGCCCCAGCATTTT
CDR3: CASSPLQGSIASNQPQHF

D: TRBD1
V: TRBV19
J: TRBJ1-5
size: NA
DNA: TGTGCCAGTAGTTTTGGACAGGGCCTCAATCAGCCCCAGCATTTT
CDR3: CASSFGQGLNQPQHF

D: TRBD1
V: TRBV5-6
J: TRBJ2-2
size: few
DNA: TGTGCCAGCAGCTTGTGGGACAGGGGCACCGGGGAGCTGTTTTTT
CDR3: CASSLWDRGTGELFF

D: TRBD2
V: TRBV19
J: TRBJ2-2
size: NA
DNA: TGTGCCAGTAGAGGCGGGCTAGCGGGGGGGCAGGCCGGGGAGCTGTTTTTT
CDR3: CASRGGLAGGQAGELFF

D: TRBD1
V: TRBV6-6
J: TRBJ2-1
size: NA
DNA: TGTGCCAGCAGTTCACTTCGACAGGGGGGGAACAATGAGCAGTTCTTC
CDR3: CASSSLRQGGNNEQFF

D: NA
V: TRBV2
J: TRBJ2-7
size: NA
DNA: TGTGCCAGCAGTCCCGGTGACACCGAGCAGTACTTC
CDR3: CASSPGDTEQYF

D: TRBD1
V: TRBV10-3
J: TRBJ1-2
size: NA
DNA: TGTGCCATCCGGAGTGGACAGGGGGCCAACTATGGCTACACCTTC
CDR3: CAIRSGQGANYGYTF

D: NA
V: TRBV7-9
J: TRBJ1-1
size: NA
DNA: TGTGCCAGCAGCTTGGTTCAGGGGATTCGAAAAACTGAAGCTTTCTTT
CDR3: CASSLVQGIRKTEAFF

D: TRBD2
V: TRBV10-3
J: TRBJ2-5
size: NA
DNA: TGTGCCTCCGCCGGGACTAGCGGGGGGGCCTGGGAGACCCAGTACTTC
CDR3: CASAGTSGGAWETQYF

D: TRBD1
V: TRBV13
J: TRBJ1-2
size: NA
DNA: TGTGCCAGCAGCGCCCGGGACAGGCGGTATGGCTACACCTTC
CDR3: CASSARDRRYGYTF

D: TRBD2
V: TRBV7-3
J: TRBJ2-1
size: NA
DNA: TGTGCCAGCAGCTTAATCTCGGGACTAGCGGGGGGACTCGATGAGCAGTTCTTC
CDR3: CASSLISGLAGGLDEQFF

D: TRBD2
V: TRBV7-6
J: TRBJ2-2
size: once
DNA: TGTGCCAGCAGCCCCGAGCGGGGACCGCCCGGGGAGCTGTTTTTT
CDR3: CASSPERGPPGELFF

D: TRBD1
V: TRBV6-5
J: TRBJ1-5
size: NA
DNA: TGTGCCAGTACGCTTCCGGGACAGGGATGGCAGCCCCAGCATTTT
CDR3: CASTLPGQGWQPQHF

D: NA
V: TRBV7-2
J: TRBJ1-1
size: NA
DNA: TGTGCCAGCAGCCAACTTGGACAAATGAACACTGAAGCTTTCTTT
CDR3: CASSQLGQMNTEAFF

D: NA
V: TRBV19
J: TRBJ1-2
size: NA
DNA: TGTGCCAGTATGCGGCCTACTTATGGCTACACCTTC
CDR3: CASMRPTYGYTF